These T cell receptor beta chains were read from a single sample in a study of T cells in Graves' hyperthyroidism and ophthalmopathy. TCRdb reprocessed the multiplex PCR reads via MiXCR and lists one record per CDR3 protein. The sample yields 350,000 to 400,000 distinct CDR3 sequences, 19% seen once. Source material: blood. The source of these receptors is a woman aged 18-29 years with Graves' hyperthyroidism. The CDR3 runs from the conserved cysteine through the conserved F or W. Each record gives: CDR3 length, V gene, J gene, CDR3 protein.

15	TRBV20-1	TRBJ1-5	CSARGSPYSNQPPHF
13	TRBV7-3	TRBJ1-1	CASSLYMNTEAFF
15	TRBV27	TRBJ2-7	CASSFLGTGGNEQYF
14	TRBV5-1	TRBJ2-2	CASSLSLSYGELFF
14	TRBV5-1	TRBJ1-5	CASSLAGRGSTQHF
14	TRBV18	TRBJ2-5	CASSPGGGQETQYF
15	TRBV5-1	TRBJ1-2	CASSLARGANYGYTF
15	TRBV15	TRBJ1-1	CATSRDVGANTEAFF
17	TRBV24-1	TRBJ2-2	CATSDFGLAGFTGELFF
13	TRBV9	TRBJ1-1	CASSEGVYTEAFF
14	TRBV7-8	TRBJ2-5	CASSFHFRWETQYF
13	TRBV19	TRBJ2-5	CASSKDWGETQYF
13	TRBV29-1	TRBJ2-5	CSVAQGHRETQYF
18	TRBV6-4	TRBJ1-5	CASSDGRADFYSNQPQHF
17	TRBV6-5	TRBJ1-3	CASSYKGQESSGNTIYF
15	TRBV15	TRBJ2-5	CATSKSSGGAETQYF
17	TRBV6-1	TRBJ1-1	CASSAPRALSMNTEAFF
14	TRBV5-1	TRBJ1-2	CASSLDTANYGYTF
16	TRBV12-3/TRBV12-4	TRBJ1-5	CASGLFLGGANQPQHF
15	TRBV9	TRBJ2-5	CASSATGQYQETQYF
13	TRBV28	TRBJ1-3	CASFTFSGNTIYF
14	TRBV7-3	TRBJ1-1	CASSAQGTNTEAFF
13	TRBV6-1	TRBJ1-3	CASSALGGNTIYF
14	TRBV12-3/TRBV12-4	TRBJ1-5	CASSFSRNNQPQHF
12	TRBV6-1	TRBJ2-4	CAASPGLNIQYF
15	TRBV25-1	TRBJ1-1	CASSNMKGYGTEAFF
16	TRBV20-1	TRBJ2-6	CSAIRPGSSGANVLTF
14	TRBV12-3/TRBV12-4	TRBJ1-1	CASTPGLVNTEAFF